This TCR beta chain stems from a study of T cell responses to AZD1222 COVID-19 vaccine. Generated by immunoSEQ multiplex PCR, the TCRdb table keeps only in-frame clones and is missing some. The sample consists of some 100,000 clones, roughly 88% of them appearing once. Germline-derived CDR1 and CDR2 are SGHTA and FQGNSA. The CDR3 contains 12 residues. V shed 5 bases and J 10 bases; nucleotides not matched to a gene: 5. The chain links TRBV7-2 to TRBJ2-1; 7 bases match TRBD1. This receptor was identified in an adult in good health. The specimen comprised peripheral blood, sampled on day 0 of MenACWY control vaccination. CDR3 in amino acids: CASSVNRGEQFF. Written as DNA, the CDR3 is TGTGCCAGCAGCGTAAACAGGGGCGAGCAGTTCTTC. The variable domain in full, with the rest retrieved from reference TRBV7-2 and TRBJ2-1, is GAGVSQSPSNKVTEKGKDVELRCDPISGHTALYWYRQSLGQGLEFLIYFQGNSAPDKSGLPSDRFSAERTGGSVSTLTIQRTQQEDSAVYLCASSVNRGEQFFGPGTRLTVL.